This T cell receptor beta chain is from a study of T cells in Graves' hyperthyroidism and ophthalmopathy. Study-wide findings and caveats: Clonotypes that were expanded in thyroid above 0.001 mostly appeared in blood too.

Regions amplified from RNA transcripts were the TCR beta CDR3 regions. HTBI primers drove first-round RT-PCR of the TCR CDR3. TCRdb redid the calling of the multiplex PCR reads with MiXCR, one entry per CDR3 protein. The table includes more than 350,000 distinct CDR3 sequences, around 14% detected once. As regards this clonotype: As yet, its antigen is unknown.

It was considered stable Graves' hyperthyroidism when ophthalmopathy did not progress within 18 months. Per the germline V gene, CDR1 is DFQATT and CDR2 is SNEGSKA (reference sequence). This CDR3 has 13 residues. Trimming cost V 5 bases and J 4 bases, with 14 bases left between them. Source material: blood. This TCR was sampled from a woman in her 30s with Graves' hyperthyroidism. J is TRBJ1-1 and V is TRBV20-1; D unresolved. The CDR3 region has the DNA TGCAGTGCTGGTAAGACAAGTACCACTGAAGCTTTCTTT. Its protein product is CSAGKTSTTEAFF.